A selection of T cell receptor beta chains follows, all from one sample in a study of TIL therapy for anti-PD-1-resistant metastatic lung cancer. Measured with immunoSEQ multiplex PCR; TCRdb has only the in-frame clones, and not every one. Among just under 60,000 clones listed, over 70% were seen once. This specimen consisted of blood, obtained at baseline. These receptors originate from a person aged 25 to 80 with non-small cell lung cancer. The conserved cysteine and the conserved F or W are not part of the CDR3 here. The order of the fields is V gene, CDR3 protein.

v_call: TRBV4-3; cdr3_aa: ASSQGHGTSTDTQY
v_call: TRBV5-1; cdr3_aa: ASSSGQGNQPQH
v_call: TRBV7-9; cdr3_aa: ASSTRDRDYEQY
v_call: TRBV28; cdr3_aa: ASLARDSSYEQY
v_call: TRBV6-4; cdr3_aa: ASDTLMGVANHYEQY
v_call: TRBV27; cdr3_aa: ASSSRRVAGLGETQY
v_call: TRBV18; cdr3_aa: ASSPLTLNTEAF
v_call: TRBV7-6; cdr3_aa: ASARQDLSGNTIY
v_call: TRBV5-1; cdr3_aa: ASSLVPSSYEQY
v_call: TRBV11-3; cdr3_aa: ASSLGSGGATDTQY
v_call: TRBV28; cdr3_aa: ASSFLVRGPTGELF
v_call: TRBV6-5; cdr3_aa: ASSYRTGSERNTIY
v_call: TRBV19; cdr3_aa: ASSIPPFTGLDEAF
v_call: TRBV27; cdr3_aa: ASSLSHSTEATQY
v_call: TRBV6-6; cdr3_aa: ATHPDRAGANVLT
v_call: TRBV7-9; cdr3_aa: ASNQGETEAF
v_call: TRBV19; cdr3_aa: ASTPSGIGTEAF
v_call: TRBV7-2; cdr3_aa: ASSANWGLYEQY
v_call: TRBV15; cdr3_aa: ATGGPHRTGGKYNEQF
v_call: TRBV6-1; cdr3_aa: ASSSSGISYEQY
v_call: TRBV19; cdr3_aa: ASSGRQGNQPQH
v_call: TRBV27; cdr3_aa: ASSLSGEGDYEQY
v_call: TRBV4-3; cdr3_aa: ASSLADSSYNEQF
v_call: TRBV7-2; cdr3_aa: ASSLAVGRTSGSADTQY
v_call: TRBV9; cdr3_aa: ASSVGIVTGIYEQY
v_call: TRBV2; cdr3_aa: ASSAYSAENTGELF
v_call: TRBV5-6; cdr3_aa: ASSLNGRDYNEQF
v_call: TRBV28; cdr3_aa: ASSLRAHEKLF
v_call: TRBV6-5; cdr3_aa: ATTPREGPHEQY
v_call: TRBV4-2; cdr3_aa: ASSRPTGQETQY
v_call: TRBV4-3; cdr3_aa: ASSQGSEADTQY
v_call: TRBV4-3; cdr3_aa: ASSQDVGGTRRTQY
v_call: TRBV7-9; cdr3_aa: ASTLGQQTEAF
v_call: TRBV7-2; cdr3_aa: ASSPQLAGNTQY
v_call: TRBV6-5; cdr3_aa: ASSYASSGTAYEQY
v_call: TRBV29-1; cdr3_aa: SVALGENQPQH
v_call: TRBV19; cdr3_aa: ASSAQGIAGANVLT
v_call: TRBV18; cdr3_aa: ASSLLRVDTEAF
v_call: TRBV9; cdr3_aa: ASSVGKTGPGGYT
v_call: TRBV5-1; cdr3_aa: ASTKHLQNSGANVLT
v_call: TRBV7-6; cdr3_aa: ASSLLGRGWSNTEAF
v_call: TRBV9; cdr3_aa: ASSVRGGDNYGYT
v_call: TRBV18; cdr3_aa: ASSPAKDQPQH
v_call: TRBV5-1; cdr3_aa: ASSLGTVDQETQY
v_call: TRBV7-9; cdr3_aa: ASSPRVDTYNEQF
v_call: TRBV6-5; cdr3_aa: ASSYSISGSYEQY
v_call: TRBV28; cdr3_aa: ASSSAGGADTQY
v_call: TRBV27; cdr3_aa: ASSRGAVYQETQY
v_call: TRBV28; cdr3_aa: ASSLSVDRMNTIY
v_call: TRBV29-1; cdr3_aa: SVEGRPSGANVLT
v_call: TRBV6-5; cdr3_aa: ASSYWASSYNSPLH
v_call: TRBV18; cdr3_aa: ASSPGQGATEAF
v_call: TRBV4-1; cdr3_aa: ASSRPSGEYTGELF
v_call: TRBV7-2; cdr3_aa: ASSFWLAGGPDTQY
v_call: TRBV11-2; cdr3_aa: ASSPGTASSGNTIY